The 9 T cell receptor beta chains below all came from one sample that was sequenced in a study of blood T cell repertoires in COVID-19 (dated by TCRdb to the early 2020s). The library was obtained by the immunoSEQ multiplex PCR assay. This is the immuneACCESS table as TCRdb keeps it, with only in-frame sequences that have V and J called. A part of the clones is gone; compared with another copy, unresolved V genes explain less than half, and the rest is unexplained. For this sample there are about 98,000 clones; 75% to 85% appear just once. The ten most abundant clones make up roughly 24% of the sample. The material sequenced was peripheral blood. All receptors come from a man aged 65 to 85 with acute or convalescent COVID-19.

With respect to this clone: Other DNA sequences in this specimen translate into the identical CDR3. This chain uses TRBV7-9 with TRBJ2-1; perhaps TRBD2 as D (6 bases). From germline, CDR1 is SEHNR and CDR2 FQNEAQ (reference sequence). The length of the CDR3 is 15 residues. Trimming pared 5 bases from V and 4 bases from J, leaving 15 bases between. CDR3 in DNA: TGTGCCAGCAGCCTCGTCGGGAGCAGTTACAATGAGCAGTTCTTC. Its translation is CASSLVGSSYNEQFF.

The chain couples TRBV6-4 to TRBJ1-5, with a tentative D call TRBD1 (6 bases). This CDR3 contains 13 residues. Germline V gene data show CDR1 as MRHNA and CDR2 as SNTAGT. V was cut by 5 bases and J by 4 bases, with 9 bases left in between. CDR3 coding DNA: TGTGCCAGCAGTCCGGACAGAAATCAGCCCCAGCATTTT. The encoded protein is CASSPDRNQPQHF.

This clone has just one count. The genes are TRBV27 and TRBJ2-1; D is perhaps TRBD2 (5 bases). The length of the CDR3 is 14 residues. The V and J ends lost 3 bases and 11 bases respectively, with 17 bases between them. Per germline, CDR1 MNHEY and CDR2 SMNVEV (reference sequence). The CDR3 DNA follows: TGTGCCAGCAGTTTCGACACCCCCGGAGGTCAGCAGTTCTTC. This translates into CASSFDTPGGQQFF.

The V call is TRBV19, the J call TRBJ2-5; 9 nucleotides align to TRBD1. V lost 4 bases and J lost 5; bases outside the gene matches: 8. The V gene's germline CDR1 is LNHDA and CDR2 SQIVND (reference sequence). This CDR3 is 15 amino acids long. CDR3 in amino acids: CASSKVTGGLETQYF. In DNA, the CDR3 is TGTGCCAGTAGTAAAGTAACAGGGGGCTTGGAGACCCAGTACTTC.

CDR3 loop: CASSRGTSGSRDEQYF. The CDR3 DNA reads as TGCGCCAGCAGCCGTGGGACTAGCGGGAGTCGAGACGAGCAGTACTTC. This chain uses TRBV4-1 with TRBJ2-7; TRBD2 agrees at 14 bases. Germline assignment: CDR1 MGHRA and CDR2 YSYEKL. CDR3 size: 16 residues. V dropped 4 bases and J dropped 5; count of bases not matched to a gene: 7.

V is TRBV27 and J is TRBJ1-4; 8 positions match TRBD1. The CDR3 loop spans 17 amino acids. Germline V gives CDR1 MNHEY, CDR2 SMNVEV (reference sequence). J lost 0 bases, V lost 6 bases, and 9 bases had no gene match. CDR3: CASSRTGIDATNEKLFF. CDR3 nucleotide sequence: TGTGCCAGCAGCCGGACAGGGATTGATGCAACTAATGAAAAACTGTTTTTT.

This chain links TRBV9 with TRBJ2-7; D might be TRBD2 (5 bases). The V end was cut by 0 bases, the J end by 5 bases, with 9 bases between. The CDR3 has 13 residues. Germline V lookup: CDR1 SGDLS, CDR2 YYNGEE. This CDR3 reads CASSVAGGHEQYF. CDR3 nucleotides: TGTGCCAGCAGCGTAGCTGGCGGGCACGAGCAGTACTTC.

The gene calls are TRBV15 and TRBJ2-3, with 10 positions matching TRBD1. Trimming took 5 bases from V and 6 from J; bases not matched to a gene: 11. Germline V gene lookup returns CDR1 LNHNV and CDR2 YYDKDF (reference sequence). The CDR3 loop spans 16 amino acids. The DNA of the CDR3 is TGTGCCACCAGCCCCCAGACAGGGGGCTCCAGGGATACGCAGTATTTT. It encodes CATSPQTGGSRDTQYF.

The V gene is TRBV24-1, the J gene TRBJ2-1; no firm D call. The CDR3 totals 13 residues. Trimming took off 3 bases at V and 4 bases at J, with 6 bases between the two ends. Germline values: CDR1 KGHDR, CDR2 SFDVKD. DNA of the CDR3: TGTGCCACCAGTGATGGGCCGTACAATGAGCAGTTCTTC. This encodes CATSDGPYNEQFF.